These 11 T cell receptor beta chains originate from one sample sequenced in a study of T cell changes during pregnancy in multiple sclerosis. This table comes from immunoSEQ multiplex PCR, and its TCRdb copy is limited to in-frame clones, with some not included. The table shows tens of thousands of clones, with over 75% occurring only once. Material: peripheral blood, obtained in the first trimester of pregnancy. These receptors originate from a female donor with multiple sclerosis, enrolled in a pregnancy study.

V usage is TRBV9 and J usage is TRBJ2-7; 7 bases align to TRBD1. Germline V gives CDR1 SGDLS, CDR2 YYNGEE. Trimming removed 4 bases from V and 3 bases from J; junction bases left unmatched: 10. This CDR3 is built from 15 residues. The CDR3 spells CASSPRPGQSYEQYF. The CDR3 region has the DNA TGTGCCAGCAGCCCCCGCCCGGGACAGAGCTACGAGCAGTACTTC.

This chain uses TRBV7-6 with TRBJ1-2, with TRBD1 matching 7 bases. The CDR3 contains 14 residues. Per the germline V gene, CDR1 is SGHVS and CDR2 is FNYEAQ. V gave up 5 bases and J gave up 6 bases; unmatched junction bases: 9. The CDR3 loop reads CASSTGTAVDGYTF. CDR3 in DNA: TGTGCCAGCAGCACCGGGACAGCGGTCGATGGCTACACCTTC.

V is TRBV2 and J is TRBJ1-3; D unclear. Germline lookup yields CDR1 SNHLY and CDR2 FYNNEI. CDR3 length: 13 residues. V was trimmed by 1 base and J by 5 bases, leaving 6 bases between them. Written as DNA, the CDR3 is TGTGCCAGCAGTGAAGATAGTCGAAACACCATATATTTT. Amino acids: CASSEDSRNTIYF.

Here the CDR3 DNA reads TGTGCCAGCAAACTAACCCTAGCCCCTCAAGAGACCCAGTACTTC. The encoded protein is CASKLTLAPQETQYF. The chain employs TRBV28 and TRBJ2-5; tentative D call: TRBD2 (5 bases). The germline V gene encodes CDR1 MDHEN and CDR2 SYDVKM. The CDR3 loop spans 15 amino acids. Trimming pared 7 bases from V and 2 bases from J, leaving 17 bases between.

This clone came up once. The CDR3: CASSVSLELRGELFF. CDR3 DNA sequence: TGTGCCAGCAGCGTGTCTCTGGAGTTGAGGGGGGAGCTGTTTTTT. The V gene is TRBV9, the J gene TRBJ2-2, with D uncertain. The germline CDR1 and CDR2 sequences are SGDLS and YYNGEE. The CDR3 covers 15 residues. Trimming took off 2 bases at V and 8 bases at J, with 16 bases between the two ends.

This clone rates as medium-sized. The genes are TRBV6-1 and TRBJ2-7, with 8 positions matching TRBD2. The CDR3 totals 15 residues. V shed 1 base, J shed 0 bases, and the junction held 2 bases outside the gene matches. CDR1 and CDR2 from the germline V gene are MNHNS and SASEGT. CDR3 bases: TGTGCCAGCAGTGAAGACACTAGCGGCTCCTACGAGCAGTACTTC. It specifies CASSEDTSGSYEQYF.

Of note for this clone: The identical CDR3 is also encoded by other nucleotide sequences in the sample. The chain employs TRBV27 and TRBJ2-7, with 10 nucleotides matching TRBD2. The V gene's germline CDR1 is MNHEY and CDR2 SMNVEV (reference sequence). J was trimmed by 4 bases and V by 2 bases; bases with no gene match: 2. The CDR3 spans 14 residues. CDR3 DNA: TGTGCCAGCAGTTTACTAGCGGGAGCTTACGAGCAGTACTTC. Residues: CASSLLAGAYEQYF.

This clone was detected only a few times. This chain uses TRBV6-5 with TRBJ1-1; TRBD1 agrees at 7 bases. Germline assignment: CDR1 MNHEY and CDR2 SVGAGI. V trimming: 8 bases; J trimming: 1 base; junction bases outside the gene matches: 4. The CDR3 is 13 amino acids. In DNA, the CDR3 is TGTGCCAGCCGCAGGGGGAAGAACACTGAAGCTTTCTTT. It is translated as CASRRGKNTEAFF.

V gene TRBV28 combines with J gene TRBJ2-7; the match to TRBD1 covers 9 bases. V was clipped by 3 bases and J by 3 bases; unmatched bases: 9. CDR1 is MDHEN, CDR2 SYDVKM, per germline. The CDR3 has 16 residues. CDR3 sequence reads: CASSFETGGASYEQYF. The CDR3 bases are TGTGCCAGCAGTTTCGAAACAGGGGGCGCGAGCTACGAGCAGTACTTC.

This chain links TRBV19 with TRBJ2-3, with 9 bases lining up with TRBD1. Germline V gene data show CDR1 as LNHDA and CDR2 as SQIVND (reference sequence). The CDR3 contains 17 residues. J gave up 0 bases and V 6 bases, and 10 bases lay outside the gene matches. CDR3 bases: TGTGCCAGTAGCCAGGACAGGGGCTCATATAGCACAGATACGCAGTATTTT. Amino acid sequence: CASSQDRGSYSTDTQYF. The variable domain in full, completed from reference TRBV19 and TRBJ2-3, reads DGGITQSPKYLFRKEGQNVTLSCEQNLNHDAMYWYRQDPGQGLRLIYYSQIVNDFQKGDIAEGYSVSREKKESFPLTVTSAQKNPTAFYLCASSQDRGSYSTDTQYFGPGTRLTVL.

The rearrangement uses TRBV5-4 and TRBJ2-1; TRBD2 matches at 13 bases. The CDR3 consists of 16 residues. Germline V gives CDR1 SGHNT, CDR2 YYREEE (reference sequence). V lost 3 bases to trimming and J lost 4 bases; unmatched junction nucleotides: 4. CDR3 protein: CASSSGLAGPYNEQFF. The CDR3 DNA sequence: TGTGCCAGCAGCTCGGGACTAGCGGGACCATACAATGAGCAGTTCTTC.